This T cell receptor (beta chain) was obtained from a study of monozygotic twins with inflammatory bowel disease. With regard to this clonotype: Its antigen is undetermined.

In germline, CDR1 is DFQATT, CDR2 SNEGSKA (reference sequence). This CDR3 spans 12 amino acids. TCRdb reworked the 5' RACE reads into one entry per CDR3 protein, no DNA. The sample data list 300,000 to 350,000 distinct CDR3 sequences. Study observations and caveats: T cell subtypes were not distinguishable in this analysis.

The specimen sequenced was blood. This receptor was taken from a human donor with ulcerative colitis or Crohn's disease, or a healthy co-twin of an affected twin (not recorded which). V usage is TRBV20-1 and J usage is TRBJ1-2. CDR3 residues: CSASQKGGGYTF.